This is a list of T cell receptor beta chains from one sample in a study of shared clonotypes between healthy human individuals. Sequencing was performed with immunoSEQ multiplex PCR; in TCRdb, only in-frame clones are kept and a portion is missing. The data contain approximately 1.9 million clones, roughly 95% of them seen just once; the ten biggest clones take up 1.5% to 2%. Sequenced input: naive CD8+ T cells from PBMCs. These receptors all come from a man younger than 30 in good health. Some clones in this sample may be carry-over from other donors' samples. The CDR3 runs from the conserved cysteine through the conserved F or W. The D gene is left open where the match is weak. A row's size may be missing; if present it is once, few, many or a size class.

>NA|TRBV10-2|NA|TRBJ2-7
CASSVTGWSYEQYF
TGCGCCAGCAGTGTGACGGGATGGTCCTACGAGCAGTACTTC
>NA|TRBV4-1|NA|TRBJ2-7
CASSQVPQELEQYF
TGCGCCAGCAGCCAAGTTCCCCAGGAGCTCGAGCAGTACTTC
>TRBD2|TRBV5-1|NA|TRBJ2-7
CASSLAGLAGDYEQYF
TGCGCCAGCAGCTTGGCCGGGCTAGCGGGAGACTACGAGCAGTACTTC
>TRBD1|TRBV7-9|NA|TRBJ2-2
CASSLPSTGARLQDGELFF
TGTGCCAGCAGCCTCCCCTCGACAGGGGCGCGGCTGCAGGACGGGGAGCTGTTTTTT
>NA|TRBV19|NA|TRBJ2-4
CASGGGRDIQYF
TGTGCCAGTGGAGGAGGGCGAGACATTCAGTACTTC
>NA|TRBV7-9|once|TRBJ2-3
CASSSARADTQYF
TGTGCCAGCAGCAGTGCCAGGGCCGATACGCAGTATTTT
>NA|TRBV28|NA|TRBJ2-7
CASSSGTESSYEQYF
TGTGCCAGCAGCTCCGGGACGGAGAGCTCCTACGAGCAGTACTTC
>NA|TRBV12-5|NA|TRBJ1-2
CASGLVPFAANSGYTF
TGTGCTAGTGGTTTGGTACCTTTTGCAGCGAACTCTGGCTACACCTTC
>NA|TRBV7-9|NA|TRBJ1-1
CASSLPNDPEAFF
TGTGCCAGCAGCTTACCTAACGATCCTGAAGCTTTCTTT
>NA|TRBV27|NA|TRBJ2-7
CASSLRGGAGPEQYF
TGTGCCAGCAGTTTAAGGGGGGGGGCGGGGCCCGAGCAGTACTTC
>NA|TRBV28|NA|TRBJ1-3
CASSGGTSGNTIYF
TGTGCCAGCAGCGGCGGGACATCTGGAAACACCATATATTTT
>NA|TRBV9|NA|TRBJ1-2
CASSAEGVREGYTF
TGTGCCAGCAGTGCAGAGGGGGTCCGTGAAGGCTACACCTTC
>NA|TRBV4-3|NA|TRBJ2-3
CASSQEADTDTQYF
TGCGCCAGCAGCCAAGAGGCCGACACAGATACGCAGTATTTT
>NA|TRBV7-9|NA|TRBJ2-7
CASSLAYGASYEQYF
TGTGCCAGCAGCTTAGCTTACGGGGCCTCCTACGAGCAGTACTTC
>NA|TRBV19|NA|TRBJ2-3
CASSGSRTDTQYF
TGTGCCAGTAGTGGCTCTCGCACAGATACGCAGTATTTT
>NA|TRBV6-5|NA|TRBJ1-5
CASSSGHPSNQPQHF
TGTGCCAGCAGTTCGGGACACCCATCCAATCAGCCCCAGCATTTT
>NA|TRBV15|NA|TRBJ1-1
CATSRVGDTEAFF
TGTGCCACCAGCAGAGTCGGCGACACTGAAGCTTTCTTT
>NA|TRBV13|NA|TRBJ2-7
CASSSRVTPYEQYF
TGTGCCAGCAGCTCGAGGGTTACACCCTACGAGCAGTACTTC
>NA|TRBV28|NA|TRBJ2-5
CASSRDASQETQYF
TGTGCCAGCAGTCGGGACGCCAGCCAAGAGACCCAGTACTTC
>NA|TRBV15|NA|TRBJ2-1
CATSRNLVGQYEQFF
TGTGCCACCAGCAGAAATCTAGTGGGTCAGTATGAGCAGTTCTTC
>NA|TRBV2|NA|TRBJ2-3
CASSLQGYSTDTQYF
TGTGCCAGCAGCTTACAGGGATACAGCACAGATACGCAGTATTTT
>NA|TRBV27|NA|TRBJ1-4
CASSLTVNEKLFF
TGTGCCAGCAGTTTAACAGTGAATGAAAAACTGTTTTTT
>TRBD2|TRBV6-4|NA|TRBJ2-1
CASSSSGKYNEQFF
TGTGCCAGCAGTTCCAGCGGGAAATACAATGAGCAGTTCTTC
>NA|TRBV9|NA|TRBJ1-3
CASSVDGSSGNTIYF
TGTGCCAGCAGCGTAGACGGGAGCTCTGGAAACACCATATATTTT
>NA|TRBV27|NA|TRBJ2-7
CASSLRARYEQYF
TGTGCCAGCAGTTTAAGGGCCAGATACGAGCAGTACTTC
>NA|TRBV7-9|NA|TRBJ2-5
CASSKPQGQETQYF
TGTGCCAGCAGCAAACCTCAGGGGCAAGAGACCCAGTACTTC
>NA|TRBV27|once|TRBJ2-1
CASSDSSLYNEQFF
TGTGCCAGCAGCGACAGTTCCCTTTACAATGAGCAGTTCTTC
>TRBD1|TRBV27|NA|TRBJ2-7
CASSSRTGGSYEQYF
TGTGCCAGCAGTTCGAGGACAGGAGGTAGCTACGAGCAGTACTTC
>NA|TRBV5-6|NA|TRBJ2-7
CASSMTGGSVYEQYF
TGTGCCAGCAGCATGACGGGCGGCTCTGTTTACGAGCAGTACTTC
>NA|TRBV5-6|few|TRBJ2-4
CASSLIGQGLYF
TGTGCCAGCAGCTTGATCGGCCAAGGGCTTTACTTC
>NA|TRBV5-6|NA|TRBJ2-1
CASSLSGAGEQFF
TGTGCCAGCAGCTTGTCAGGGGCGGGTGAGCAGTTCTTC
>NA|TRBV25-1|NA|TRBJ2-1
CASRSGIPYNEQFF
TGTGCCAGCAGGTCCGGAATTCCCTACAATGAGCAGTTCTTC
>NA|TRBV28|NA|TRBJ2-1
CASSSPTESPYNEQFF
TGTGCCAGCAGTTCCCCGACGGAAAGTCCCTACAATGAGCAGTTCTTC
>NA|TRBV4-2|NA|TRBJ2-1
CASSQGSGYNEQFF
TGTGCCAGCAGCCAAGGTAGCGGATACAATGAGCAGTTCTTC
>NA|TRBV9|NA|TRBJ1-5
CASSTEGVGNQPQHF
TGTGCCAGCAGTACAGAGGGGGTCGGCAATCAGCCCCAGCATTTT
>NA|TRBV11-1|NA|TRBJ2-1
CASSLILLEQFF
TGTGCCAGCAGCTTAATCTTGCTAGAGCAGTTCTTC
>NA|TRBV19|NA|TRBJ1-2
CASSTSGEFFTGVGSYTF
TGTGCCAGTAGTACTTCCGGGGAATTCTTTACGGGAGTGGGGAGCTACACCTTC
>TRBD2|TRBV9|NA|TRBJ2-3
CASSSSGRNPTDTQYF
TGTGCCAGCAGCTCCAGCGGGAGGAACCCCACAGATACGCAGTATTTT
>NA|TRBV19|NA|TRBJ2-5
CASSIRGSGGETQYF
TGTGCCAGTAGTATCAGGGGTTCTGGAGGGGAGACCCAGTACTTC
>NA|TRBV7-6|NA|TRBJ1-5
CASSFRPKDQPQHF
TGTGCCAGCAGCTTCCGCCCCAAAGATCAGCCCCAGCATTTT
>NA|TRBV29-1|NA|TRBJ2-1
CSAITVGVVFNSYNEQFF
TGCAGCGCTATAACGGTGGGGGTAGTCTTCAATTCCTACAATGAGCAGTTCTTC
>NA|TRBV5-8|NA|TRBJ2-3
CASSLEDPGRPWADTQYF
TGTGCCAGCAGCTTAGAGGATCCGGGACGGCCGTGGGCAGATACGCAGTATTTT
>NA|TRBV29-1|NA|TRBJ1-3
CSVGGLAGNTIYF
TGCAGCGTTGGGGGGCTGGCTGGAAACACCATATATTTT
>NA|TRBV27|NA|TRBJ2-2
CASSSPLPGELFF
TGTGCCAGCAGCTCCCCCCTCCCCGGGGAGCTGTTTTTT
>NA|TRBV27|NA|TRBJ2-5
CASRTAYQETQYF
TGTGCCAGCAGAACAGCGTACCAAGAGACCCAGTACTTC
>NA|TRBV19|NA|TRBJ1-1
CATKVGVYTEAFF
TGTGCCACCAAGGTGGGTGTGTACACTGAAGCTTTCTTT
>NA|TRBV25-1|NA|TRBJ1-2
CASSPPPGAWGNYGYTF
TGTGCCAGCAGCCCCCCCCCGGGGGCGTGGGGTAACTATGGCTACACCTTC
>NA|TRBV2|NA|TRBJ2-5
CASSEGGRETQYF
TGTGCCAGCAGTGAGGGGGGCAGAGAGACCCAGTACTTC
>NA|TRBV29-1|NA|TRBJ2-7
CSVEVAYEQYF
TGCAGCGTTGAAGTCGCGTACGAGCAGTACTTC
>NA|TRBV28|NA|TRBJ1-5
CASSFEVGQRSNQPQHF
TGTGCCAGCAGTTTTGAGGTAGGACAGCGGAGCAATCAGCCCCAGCATTTT
>TRBD2|TRBV9|NA|TRBJ2-1
CASSVAASGRFNEQFF
TGTGCCAGCAGCGTAGCGGCTAGCGGGAGATTCAATGAGCAGTTCTTC
>TRBD2|TRBV7-9|NA|TRBJ2-2
CASRGGSEYTGELFF
TGTGCCAGCAGGGGAGGGTCAGAGTACACCGGGGAGCTGTTTTTT